The clone carrying this TCR beta chain was counted once. The J segment lost 0 bases and the V segment lost 6 bases, leaving 4 bases of the junction unmatched. The CDR3 runs 14 residues. Germline V gene lookup returns CDR1 SGHKS and CDR2 YYEKEE (reference sequence). Profiling relied on immunoSEQ multiplex PCR, and the TCRdb table lists in-frame clones only, not all of them. The sample lists about 120,000 clones; 85% to 90% were seen once. The sample is drawn from a study of radiotherapy plus CTLA-4 blockade in lung cancer. The chain is built from TRBV5-5 and TRBJ2-3; 7 nucleotides align to TRBD1. The source is a human donor with non-small cell lung cancer that progressed on radiotherapy plus ipilimumab. This sample comprised peripheral blood, obtained from a patient treated with radiotherapy plus ipilimumab. For the CDR3, the DNA is TGTGCCAGCATCGTGGGACAGAGCACAGATACGCAGTATTTT. Protein product: CASIVGQSTDTQYF.